Below, one T cell receptor beta chain is given with its context. Its antigen is undetermined. The sample originates from a study of beta chain features in type 1 diabetes. The overall study: Cell yields, age and gender were similar between patients and healthy donors.

Study-wide findings and caveats: Within patients, naive, central memory and Treg TCRB repertoires seemed more similar than within healthy donors.

CD45RO/CCR7/CD25/CD127/CD95/CD27 sorting isolated CD4+ naive, central memory, regulatory and stem cell-like memory cells. Sequenced material consisted of expressed TCRB transcripts (all of the isolated RNA was reverse transcribed). Across stem cell-like memory T cell samples, reads averaged approximately 1 million. Profiled with immunoSEQ multiplex PCR; TCRdb holds only in-frame clones, not every one. In the table there are approximately 84,000 clones, roughly a third of which are singletons. This receptor was taken from a woman between 18 and 29 years old in good health. Sequenced material: stem cell memory CD4+ T cells from blood.

For the CDR3, the DNA is TGCAGCGTTCTCGGAGGGCCTGAAGCTTTCTTT. Its translation: CSVLGGPEAFF. The V gene is TRBV29-1, the J gene TRBJ1-1; D is ambiguous. This CDR3 is built from 11 residues. Germline V lookup: CDR1 SQVTM, CDR2 ANQGSEA. V shed 5 bases and J shed 6 bases, with 10 bases lying between them.